The 17 T cell receptor beta chains in this list originate from one sample, sequenced in a study of radiotherapy plus CTLA-4 blockade in lung cancer (dated by TCRdb to 2017 to 2018). The library was prepared using the immunoSEQ multiplex PCR assay. The table was pulled from immuneACCESS by TCRdb, which kept in-frame rearrangements only. Such tables lose some clones; where checked, under half of the loss comes from unresolved V genes, and the rest has no known cause. The sample table lists more than 25,000 clones, about 80% of them with a count of one. Around 17% of the sample is taken by the ten largest. The sequencing used peripheral blood, collected from a patient treated with radiotherapy plus ipilimumab. The receptors were sampled from a human donor with non-small cell lung cancer that progressed on radiotherapy plus ipilimumab.

The chain has TRBV6-5 and TRBJ2-7; perhaps D is TRBD1 or TRBD2 (6 bases each). CDR3 size: 13 residues. The germline CDR1 and CDR2 sequences are MNHEY and SVGAGI. V shed 2 bases and J shed 5 bases, with 10 bases lying between them. CDR3 DNA sequence: TGTGCCAGCAGTTACGTGGGGGGCAACGAGCAGTACTTC. Translating gives CASSYVGGNEQYF.

V and J are TRBV7-2 and TRBJ2-1; D gene unclear. Looked up from germline, CDR1 is SGHTA and CDR2 is FQGNSA. Trimming took off 1 base at V and 9 bases at J, with 4 bases between the two ends. CDR3 length: 11 residues. The CDR3 is CASSLGGEQFF. The CDR3 DNA is TGTGCCAGCAGCTTAGGCGGTGAGCAGTTCTTC.

This clone was detected only once. The chain couples TRBV4-2 to TRBJ2-5, with 11 bases that match TRBD2. V gave up 4 bases and J gave up 2 bases; unmatched junction bases: 3. From germline, CDR1 is LGHNA and CDR2 YNFKEQ. CDR3 length equals 15 residues. CDR3 DNA sequence: TGTGCCAGCAGCCCGGGGACTAGCGGACAAGAGACCCAGTACTTC. Its protein is CASSPGTSGQETQYF.

The V gene is TRBV7-8, the J gene TRBJ1-5, with 7 positions matching TRBD1. In germline, CDR1 is SGHVS, CDR2 FQNEAQ. V shed 5 bases, J shed 3 bases, and the junction held 4 bases outside the gene matches. The CDR3 is 14 amino acids. The CDR3 DNA is TGTGCCAGCAGCGCGGGACAGAACAATCAGCCCCAGCATTTT. This codes for CASSAGQNNQPQHF.

The chain links TRBV28 to TRBJ1-2; 7 bases fit TRBD1. The CDR3 covers 13 residues. Germline V CDR1 and CDR2: MDHEN, SYDVKM. V gave up 7 bases and J gave up 4 bases; unmatched junction bases: 6. CDR3 sequence (DNA): TGTGCCAGCACTACCGGGACAGCCTATGGCTACACCTTC. Translated: CASTTGTAYGYTF.

V usage is TRBV7-3 and J usage is TRBJ2-3; 10 nucleotides agree with TRBD1. The J segment lost 4 bases and the V segment lost 4 bases, leaving 5 bases of the junction unmatched. The CDR3 length is 15 residues. Per the germline V gene, CDR1 is SGHTA and CDR2 is FQGTGA. CDR3 sequence: CASSSPDRGADTQYF. The CDR3 nucleotides read TGTGCCAGCAGCTCCCCGGACAGGGGGGCAGATACGCAGTATTTT.

The CDR3 sequence: CASSEGGRVTAEAFF. The CDR3 nucleotides read TGTGCCAGCAGCGAGGGGGGCAGGGTCACGGCTGAAGCTTTCTTT. The chain couples TRBV9 to TRBJ1-1; tentatively, D is TRBD1 (6 bases). The V gene lost 3 bases and the J gene lost 6 bases, with 18 bases spanning the gap. This CDR3 contains 15 residues. CDR1 and CDR2 (germline): SGDLS, YYNGEE. The full variable domain, with the rest looked up from reference TRBV9 and TRBJ1-1, is DSGVTQTPKHLITATGQRVTLRCSPRSGDLSVYWYQQSLDQGLQFLIQYYNGEERAKGNILERFSAQQFPDLHSELNLSSLELGDSALYFCASSEGGRVTAEAFFGQGTRLTVV.

In its sample, this clone was seen a few times. This chain links TRBV5-4 with TRBJ2-7; TRBD1 matches 8 bases. The V gene end was trimmed by 2 bases and the J gene end by 2 bases; junction bases not matched to a gene: 3. Germline assignment: CDR1 SGHNT and CDR2 YYREEE (reference sequence). This CDR3 is 14 amino acids long. The CDR3 nucleotides read TGTGCCAGCAGCTTCCAGGGGGCAGCCTACGAGCAGTACTTC. This encodes CASSFQGAAYEQYF.

V usage is TRBV7-6 and J usage is TRBJ1-1, with D unresolved. The CDR3 covers 15 residues. V was shortened by 5 bases and J by 0 bases, with 13 bases between the two germline ends. Germline lookup yields CDR1 SGHVS and CDR2 FNYEAQ. CDR3 in DNA: TGTGCCAGCAGCGCCAGATCGGGAGTGAACACTGAAGCTTTCTTT. It yields the protein CASSARSGVNTEAFF. The variable domain in full, completed from reference TRBV7-6 and TRBJ1-1, reads GAGVSQSPRYKVTKRGQDVALRCDPISGHVSLYWYRQALGQGPEFLTYFNYEAQQDKSGLPNDRFSAERPEGSISTLTIQRTEQRDSAMYRCASSARSGVNTEAFFGQGTRLTVV.

V and J are TRBV7-8 and TRBJ1-5; D perhaps matches TRBD1 (6 bases). The CDR3 runs 14 residues. Trimming left V 5 bases short and J 4 bases short, with 12 bases between. Looked up from germline, CDR1 is SGHVS and CDR2 is FQNEAQ. The DNA for the CDR3 is TGTGCCAGCAGCCCGCTAACAGGGAATCAGCCCCAGCATTTT. It yields the protein CASSPLTGNQPQHF.

The J gene is TRBJ1-1, the V gene TRBV9, with 7 nucleotides matching TRBD1. Germline lookup yields CDR1 SGDLS and CDR2 YYNGEE. CDR3 length: 16 residues. V shed 4 bases and J 0 bases; nucleotides not matched to a gene: 9. The CDR3: CASSPQGGGMNTEAFF. The CDR3 region has the DNA TGTGCCAGCAGCCCTCAGGGAGGGGGCATGAACACTGAAGCTTTCTTT.

The J gene is TRBJ1-6, the V gene TRBV4-3; D uncertain. The CDR3 has 14 residues. The V end was cut by 0 bases, the J end by 6 bases, with 6 bases between. The germline gives CDR1 LGHNA, CDR2 YSLEER. CDR3 coding DNA: TGCGCCAGCAGCCAAGAGTACAGTAATTCACCCCTCCACTTT. It specifies CASSQEYSNSPLHF.

A few counts support this clone. The chain employs TRBV7-2 and TRBJ2-7; 7 nucleotides agree with TRBD2. The CDR3 runs to 13 residues. Trimming at V came to 3 bases and at J to 2 bases, leaving 1 base not matched to a gene. Germline V gives CDR1 SGHTA, CDR2 FQGNSA. As DNA, the CDR3 is TGTGCCAGCAGCTTTGGACTAGCCTACGAGCAGTACTTC. Translating gives CASSFGLAYEQYF. Using reference TRBV7-2 and TRBJ2-7 for the parts outside the CDR3, the full variable domain is GAGVSQSPSNKVTEKGKDVELRCDPISGHTALYWYRQSLGQGLEFLIYFQGNSAPDKSGLPSDRFSAERTGGSVSTLTIQRTQQEDSAVYLCASSFGLAYEQYFGPGTRLTVT.

On this clone: The junction departs from germline at one end; a sequencing error may be responsible. This chain uses TRBV27 with TRBJ2-7; TRBD1 aligns across 12 bases. The CDR3 is 14 amino acids. The V gene's germline CDR1 is MNHEY and CDR2 SMNVEV (reference sequence). The CDR3 region is CASSFGTGGYGQYF. CDR3 in DNA: TGTGCCAGCAGTTTTGGGACAGGGGGCTACGGGCAGTACTTC.

This chain joins TRBV30 and TRBJ2-5, with unresolved D. This CDR3 is 11 amino acids long. Germline CDR1 and CDR2: GTSNPN and SVGIG (reference sequence). V was cut by 4 bases and J by 5 bases, with 8 bases left in between. This CDR3 reads CAWTRRETQYF. Here the CDR3 DNA reads TGTGCCTGGACCCGCCGGGAGACCCAGTACTTC.

The rearrangement uses TRBV6-1 and TRBJ2-1, with D unclear. The V end was cut by 3 bases, the J end by 10 bases, with 10 bases between. The CDR3 is 12 residues long. Germline loops: CDR1 MNHNS, CDR2 SASEGT. CDR3 sequence: CASSELRQEQFF. In nucleotides, the CDR3 is TGTGCCAGCAGTGAGCTAAGGCAAGAGCAGTTCTTC.

The gene calls are TRBV11-1 and TRBJ1-1; D possibly corresponds to TRBD1 (5 bases). CDR3 size: 14 residues. Trimming left V 5 bases short and J 3 bases short, with 13 bases between. Germline-derived CDR1 and CDR2 are SGHAT and FQDESV (reference sequence). CDR3 sequence: CASSPGPPYTEAFF. The CDR3 region has the DNA TGTGCCAGCAGCCCGGGACCCCCTTACACTGAAGCTTTCTTT.